Given below is one TCR beta chain in context. Its antigen is not known. This specimen comes from a study of T cell responses to AZD1222 COVID-19 vaccine. Study results and caveats: It should be noted that donors were predominantly white British and more often female, and clonal diversity was possibly underestimated. No day 14 peak samples; only post-peak repertoires were characterized. Close to half of spike-specific TCRs reportedly recognize unmutated variant regions.

Profiled with immunoSEQ multiplex PCR; TCRdb holds only in-frame clones, not every one. The sample lists 180,000 or so clones, approximately 94% seen once, with over 0.95% in the top ten. Specimen: peripheral blood, collected 28 days after the second AZD1222 dose. This clonotype originated in an adult who received the AZD1222 COVID-19 vaccine.

CDR3 loop: CASSLVGGRRTDTQYF. CDR3 DNA: TGTGCCAGCAGCTTAGTGGGCGGAAGACGCACAGATACGCAGTATTTT. The rearrangement joins TRBV7-2 to TRBJ2-3; D not resolved. CDR1 SGHTA and CDR2 FQGNSA come from the germline V gene. The V end lost 1 base, the J end lost 1 base, and 12 bases lay between the germline ends. The CDR3 runs to 16 residues.